Below, 9 T cell receptor beta chains from the same sample are listed, as sequenced in a study of blood T cell repertoires in COVID-19. Clones were read by immunoSEQ multiplex PCR, and TCRdb kept only the in-frame ones, dropping some. This sample carries approximately 130,000 clones, 75% to 90% of them seen once, and the ten largest clones take about 20%. The sample taken for sequencing was PBMCs or T cells enriched from blood (not recorded which). Receptor source: a man between 25 and 39 years old who had recovered from COVID-19.

This rearrangement joins TRBV18 to TRBJ2-3; 13 bases fit TRBD2. J lost 2 bases, V lost 5 bases, and 13 bases had no gene match. Germline V gives CDR1 KGHSH, CDR2 LQKENI. The CDR3 has 19 residues. The CDR3 sequence: CASSKSLGLAGTITDTQYF. The CDR3 DNA reads TGTGCCAGCTCAAAATCCCTGGGACTAGCGGGGACCATCACAGATACGCAGTATTTT. Combining the CDR3 with reference TRBV18 and TRBJ2-3 gives the whole variable domain NAGVMQNPRHLVRRRGQEARLRCSPMKGHSHVYWYRQLPEEGLKFMVYLQKENIIDESGMPKERFSAEFPKEGPSILRIQQVVRGDSAAYFCASSKSLGLAGTITDTQYFGPGTRLTVL.

The chain combines TRBV20-1 with TRBJ1-6; D might be TRBD1 (6 bases). Germline V CDR1 and CDR2: DFQATT, SNEGSKA (reference sequence). The CDR3 is made up of 14 amino acids. The V gene lost 3 bases and the J gene lost 6 bases, with 12 bases spanning the gap. The CDR3 nucleotides read TGCAGTGCTAGTCCACAGGGTGTTAATTCACCCCTCCACTTT. It yields the protein CSASPQGVNSPLHF.

V gene TRBV7-8 combines with J gene TRBJ2-3; D perhaps matches TRBD1 (5 bases). V lost 5 bases and J 4 bases, leaving 19 bases between the germline ends. This CDR3 has 16 amino acids. The germline gives CDR1 SGHVS, CDR2 FQNEAQ. As DNA, the CDR3 is TGTGCCAGCAGCCCAGAGACAGCTTTGTTCCCAGATACGCAGTATTTT. Translation gives CASSPETALFPDTQYF.

As DNA, the CDR3 is TGTGCCAGCAGCCGCGGGGGGAAAGAGACCCAGTACTTC. Encoded protein: CASSRGGKETQYF. The V and J genes are TRBV5-5 and TRBJ2-5; 8 bases are shared with TRBD2. The CDR3 contains 13 residues. The germline V gene encodes CDR1 SGHKS and CDR2 YYEKEE (reference sequence). V dropped 4 bases and J dropped 3; count of bases not matched to a gene: 2.

The chain carries TRBV5-1 and TRBJ2-3; 9 bases align to TRBD1. From germline, CDR1 is SGHRS and CDR2 YFSETQ. CDR3 size: 16 residues. V lost 1 base and J lost 4; bases outside the gene matches: 7. In DNA, the CDR3 is TGCGCCAGCAGCTTGACACCGGGACAGGGATCAGATACGCAGTATTTT. Its protein is CASSLTPGQGSDTQYF.

The J gene is TRBJ2-4, the V gene TRBV12-5, with 12 bases identical to TRBD2. This CDR3 comprises 16 residues. CDR1 and CDR2 (germline): LGHNT, FRNRAP. Germline trimming cut 5 bases from V and 8 bases from J; bases unmatched to any gene: 10. This chain's CDR3 is CASGPWTSGEGDIQYF. The CDR3 DNA is TGTGCTAGTGGTCCCTGGACTAGCGGGGAAGGGGACATTCAGTACTTC.

This clone is a singleton in its sample. The gene calls are TRBV24-1 and TRBJ2-1; 9 bases match TRBD1. The V and J ends lost 4 bases and 3 bases, in that order; junction bases with no gene match: 6. Germline V gene lookup returns CDR1 KGHDR and CDR2 SFDVKD. This CDR3 has 16 amino acids. The CDR3 DNA reads as TGTGCCACCAGTGACGCAGGACAGGGGAACTACAATGAGCAGTTCTTC. Translation gives CATSDAGQGNYNEQFF.

The chain recombines TRBV15 with TRBJ2-5; no clear D gene. Trimming removed 0 bases at V and 2 bases at J, with 7 bases between. From germline, CDR1 is LNHNV and CDR2 YYDKDF (reference sequence). The CDR3 length is 14 residues. The CDR3 coding sequence is TGTGCCACCAGCAGAGATCCAGGTCAAGAGACCCAGTACTTC. It specifies CATSRDPGQETQYF.

This clone was detected a few times. The V and J genes are TRBV19 and TRBJ2-7, with 8 bases lining up with TRBD2. In germline, CDR1 is LNHDA, CDR2 SQIVND (reference sequence). After removal of 10 bases from V and 2 bases from J, the junction contained 16 bases not matched to a gene. This CDR3 has 16 amino acids. CDR3 sequence (DNA): TGTGCCACCTCCCCTTATAGACTAGCGCCTACCTACGAGCAGTACTTC. This translates into CATSPYRLAPTYEQYF.